The 26 T cell receptor beta chains in this list originate from one sample, sequenced in a study of T cell repertoires in cytomegalovirus infection (dated by TCRdb to between 2018 and 2021). The reads were generated on an Illumina HiSeq 1500. TCRdb cleaned the public reads at Q25 with fastp, built clones with MiXCR and kept in-frame beta chains. Rows with a matching CDR3 protein are joined into one entry that keeps the most common DNA and genes. The sample has tens of thousands of distinct CDR3 sequences on record, about 44% of them singletons. In total, the top ten clones hold roughly 93% of the sample. Reading the label with the study, this specimen's treatment or condition is: in vitro stimulation with specific CMV peptide epitopes to enrich CMV-specific T cells. No antigen is known for these receptors. The sequences come from CD8+ T cells from cultured PBMCs, collected from culture after CMV antigen stimulation. The receptors come from a human donor in good health (CMV status not recorded). Some clones in this sample may be carry-over from other donors' samples.

This sequence joins TRBV27 and TRBJ1-2; D is unclear. Trimming took 3 bases from V and 4 from J, leaving 9 bases between them. This CDR3 has 13 amino acids. The germline CDR1 and CDR2 sequences are MNHEY and SMNVEV (reference sequence). CDR3 DNA sequence: TGTGCCAGCAGTTTGAACGGTTTCTATGGCTACACCTTC. The encoded protein is CASSLNGFYGYTF.

The sample holds a few counts of this clonotype. The chain links TRBV10-3 to TRBJ2-1; D is ambiguous. CDR1 and CDR2 from the germline V gene are ENHRY and SYGVKD. The CDR3 is 12 residues long. V lost 6 bases to trimming and J lost 3 bases, with 6 bases between them. Written as DNA, the CDR3 is TGTGCCATCAGAGACGGCTACAATGAGCAGTTCTTC. Amino acids: CAIRDGYNEQFF.

The V and J genes are TRBV7-3 and TRBJ2-7; the D gene is possibly TRBD2 (5 bases). The germline V and J ends were trimmed by 5 bases and 5 bases, with 19 bases remaining between them. This CDR3 comprises 15 residues. The germline V gene encodes CDR1 SGHTA and CDR2 FQGTGA. CDR3 nucleotide sequence: TGTGCCAGCAGCCCGTACGGAGGACCCCTCGACGAGCAGTACTTC. Its translation is CASSPYGGPLDEQYF.

The rearrangement joins TRBV7-8 to TRBJ1-5, with unresolved D. CDR1 is SGHVS, CDR2 FQNEAQ, per germline. The germline V and J ends were trimmed by 3 bases and 2 bases, with 11 bases remaining between them. The CDR3 runs 15 residues. CDR3: CASSFHLEGNQPQHF. In DNA, the CDR3 is TGTGCCAGCAGCTTCCATCTCGAGGGCAATCAGCCCCAGCATTTT.

This clonotype has a handful of counts. The CDR3 loop is CASSLTAFDYGYTF. The CDR3 bases are TGTGCCAGCAGTTTAACGGCTTTCGACTATGGCTACACCTTC. The chain is built from TRBV27 and TRBJ1-2; D is uncertain. The V and J ends lost 2 bases and 3 bases respectively, with 10 bases between them. Germline V gene data show CDR1 as MNHEY and CDR2 as SMNVEV (reference sequence). The CDR3 extends over 14 amino acids.

The chain links TRBV19 to TRBJ1-6; no definite D call. Trimming left V 0 bases short and J 9 bases short, with 9 bases between. This CDR3 is built from 14 residues. Germline lookup yields CDR1 LNHDA and CDR2 SQIVND (reference sequence). CDR3 in DNA: TGTGCCAGTAGTATAGACAGCGGGTTTTCACCCCTCCACTTT. It specifies CASSIDSGFSPLHF. Complete variable domain (other parts from reference TRBV19 and TRBJ1-6): DGGITQSPKYLFRKEGQNVTLSCEQNLNHDAMYWYRQDPGQGLRLIYYSQIVNDFQKGDIAEGYSVSREKKESFPLTVTSAQKNPTAFYLCASSIDSGFSPLHFGNGTRLTVT.

V and J are TRBV29-1 and TRBJ1-2; no reliable D call. The CDR3 covers 13 residues. The germline CDR1 and CDR2 sequences are SQVTM and ANQGSEA. V was shortened by 3 bases and J by 6 bases, with 14 bases between the two germline ends. CDR3 sequence (DNA): TGCAGCGTTGACTCCGGTTACGGCAATGGCTACACCTTC. Its protein product is CSVDSGYGNGYTF.

This CDR3 reads CASSPGLALVGELFF. CDR3 DNA: TGTGCCAGCAGCCCGGGACTAGCCTTAGTCGGGGAGCTGTTTTTT. This sequence joins TRBV5-4 and TRBJ2-2; 9 bases fit TRBD2. Germline assignment: CDR1 SGHNT and CDR2 YYREEE (reference sequence). Trimming removed 4 bases from V and 7 bases from J; junction bases left unmatched: 8. The CDR3 spans 15 residues.

V is TRBV27 and J is TRBJ1-5; no definite D call. V shed 2 bases and J shed 0 bases, with 5 bases lying between them. Germline V gene data show CDR1 as MNHEY and CDR2 as SMNVEV (reference sequence). CDR3 size: 14 residues. Written as DNA, the CDR3 is TGTGCCAGCAGTTTAAAGATTAGCAATCAGCCCCAGCATTTT. The encoded protein is CASSLKISNQPQHF.

V and J are TRBV6-5 and TRBJ2-7, with 7 positions matching TRBD2. The ends lost 2 bases at V and 5 bases at J; junction bases unmatched: 3. The CDR3 consists of 13 residues. Looked up from germline, CDR1 is MNHEY and CDR2 is SVGAGI. The CDR3 here is CASSYASGDEQYF. The CDR3 DNA is TGTGCCAGCAGTTACGCTAGCGGCGACGAGCAGTACTTC.

The chain employs TRBV7-3 and TRBJ2-7; TRBD1 matches 7 bases. The CDR3 is 14 amino acids. Per the germline V gene, CDR1 is SGHTA and CDR2 is FQGTGA. J was trimmed by 2 bases and V by 5 bases; bases with no gene match: 6. CDR3 bases: TGTGCCAGCAGCGTCGGGACAGACACCTACGAGCAGTACTTC. Translated, it gives CASSVGTDTYEQYF.

In this sample, this clonotype turned up a few times. V and J are TRBV29-1 and TRBJ2-5; the D gene could be TRBD1 or TRBD2 (6 bases each). Germline CDR1 reads SQVTM; CDR2 reads ANQGSEA. The CDR3 has 14 residues. V lost 2 bases to trimming and J lost 8 bases, with 18 bases between them. The CDR3 bases are TGCAGCGTTGAAAGGGGGGAGAGCTCTCGTACCCAGTACTTC. This translates into CSVERGESSRTQYF.

The chain recombines TRBV28 with TRBJ2-2; perhaps TRBD1 as D (5 bases). V lost 7 bases, J lost 0 bases, and 6 bases lay in between. CDR1 and CDR2 (germline): MDHEN, SYDVKM. The CDR3 is 13 residues long. CDR3 sequence: CASKGANTGELFF. CDR3 DNA sequence: TGTGCCAGCAAAGGGGCGAACACCGGGGAGCTGTTTTTT.

This clonotype came up once. The chain links TRBV10-2 to TRBJ2-1, with D perhaps TRBD2 (6 bases). The CDR3 loop spans 15 amino acids. Germline V gene data show CDR1 as WSHSY and CDR2 as SAAADI. The V end was cut by 2 bases, the J end by 7 bases, with 15 bases between. CDR3 nucleotide sequence: TGCGCCAGCAGTGAGGCCCCAGCGGGTAGAAATGAGCAGTTCTTC. Amino acids: CASSEAPAGRNEQFF.

Here the CDR3 DNA reads TGTGCCAGCCGATCTGCAGGGGTCATGGAGACCCAGTACTTC. Translating gives CASRSAGVMETQYF. V and J are TRBV6-5 and TRBJ2-5, with D possibly TRBD1 on 6 matching bases. Trimming took 8 bases from V and 5 from J, leaving 18 bases between them. Germline lookup yields CDR1 MNHEY and CDR2 SVGAGI. This CDR3 spans 14 amino acids.

V gene TRBV28 combines with J gene TRBJ2-4; D may be TRBD2 (5 bases). Germline V gives CDR1 MDHEN, CDR2 SYDVKM. This CDR3 has 14 residues. V was shortened by 8 bases and J by 13 bases, with 24 bases between the two germline ends. Here the CDR3 DNA reads TGTGCCAGCGGGCCCGGGGTCACCAAAAACCTGCAGTACTTC. Amino acids: CASGPGVTKNLQYF.

The chain carries TRBV24-1 and TRBJ2-3; 7 nucleotides agree with TRBD1. CDR1 KGHDR and CDR2 SFDVKD come from the germline V gene. CDR3 size: 17 residues. V trimming: 5 bases; J trimming: 2 bases; junction bases outside the gene matches: 12. As DNA, the CDR3 is TGTGCCACCAGTGCCGAGGGGGCGTTTTCCCCCACAGATACGCAGTATTTT. It codes for CATSAEGAFSPTDTQYF.

CDR3 DNA: TGTGCCAGCAGTTACGAAGGGCTGGACACTGAAGCTTTCTTT. Translation gives CASSYEGLDTEAFF. The chain joins TRBV6-5 to TRBJ1-1; D uncertain. CDR1 is MNHEY and CDR2 is SVGAGI in the germline V gene. V lost 2 bases and J 3 bases, leaving 10 bases between the germline ends. The CDR3 length is 14 residues.

The table lists this clonotype with a few counts. The CDR3 DNA follows: TGTGCCAGCAGCCCACCGTCCCCCAGGCTCTCTAACTATGGCTACACCTTC. This gives the protein CASSPPSPRLSNYGYTF. The chain uses TRBV7-8 and TRBJ1-2; D unclear. V lost 5 bases and J 0 bases, leaving 19 bases between the germline ends. CDR1 and CDR2 (germline): SGHVS, FQNEAQ. This CDR3 is built from 17 residues.

The chain recombines TRBV7-6 with TRBJ2-2; D unclear. The V gene's germline CDR1 is SGHVS and CDR2 FNYEAQ. The length of the CDR3 is 12 residues. V was trimmed by 3 bases and J by 6 bases, leaving 5 bases between them. CDR3 residues: CASSFRAGELFF. CDR3 coding DNA: TGTGCCAGCAGCTTTAGGGCCGGGGAGCTGTTTTTT.

This chain uses TRBV28 with TRBJ1-1; D not certain. V lost 6 bases to trimming and J lost 2 bases, with 4 bases between them. Germline CDR1 is MDHEN and CDR2 is SYDVKM. The CDR3 has 11 amino acids. CDR3 residues: CASSTNTEAFF. DNA of the CDR3: TGTGCCAGCAGCACTAACACTGAAGCTTTCTTT.

This clonotype has just a few counts. The CDR3 loop reads CASSGGTDRSSYEQYF. As DNA, the CDR3 is TGTGCCAGCAGCGGCGGGACGGATAGGAGCTCCTACGAGCAGTACTTC. The chain combines TRBV7-9 with TRBJ2-7; D perhaps matches TRBD2 (6 bases). The CDR3 length is 16 residues. Trimming removed 5 bases at V and 0 bases at J, with 17 bases between. Germline V gene sequence: CDR1 SEHNR, CDR2 FQNEAQ (reference sequence).

V gene TRBV5-1 combines with J gene TRBJ2-1; D not resolved. V was pared by 2 bases and J by 6 bases, with 12 bases between. Germline CDR1 reads SGHRS; CDR2 reads YFSETQ. This CDR3 spans 14 amino acids. The CDR3 loop is CASSFWNRRNEQFF. As DNA, the CDR3 is TGCGCCAGCAGCTTTTGGAATAGACGCAATGAGCAGTTCTTC. Combining the CDR3 with reference TRBV5-1 and TRBJ2-1 gives the whole variable domain KAGVTQTPRYLIKTRGQQVTLSCSPISGHRSVSWYQQTPGQGLQFLFEYFSETQRNKGNFPGRFSGRQFSNSRSEMNVSTLELGDSALYLCASSFWNRRNEQFFGPGTRLTVL.

The chain combines TRBV28 with TRBJ2-7; 8 nucleotides line up with TRBD2. The CDR3 loop spans 15 amino acids. After removal of 3 bases from V and 4 bases from J, the junction contained 8 bases not matched to a gene. Germline CDR1 is MDHEN and CDR2 is SYDVKM. CDR3 sequence (DNA): TGTGCCAGCAGTTTGCGAAGCGGGAGATCGTACGAGCAGTACTTC. It specifies CASSLRSGRSYEQYF.

In this sample, this clonotype turned up a few times. The rearrangement joins TRBV6-6 to TRBJ2-1, with D hard to call. The V and J ends lost 3 bases and 2 bases respectively, with 8 bases between them. CDR1 MNHNY and CDR2 SVGAGI come from the germline V gene (reference sequence). The CDR3 is 14 amino acids. CDR3 sequence: CASSYSGTYNEQFF. CDR3 coding DNA: TGTGCCAGCAGTTATTCTGGGACCTACAATGAGCAGTTCTTC.

Turning to this clonotype: One end of the junction fails to match germline, which may point to a read error. The chain uses TRBV5-3 and TRBJ2-1; D not resolved. TRBV5-3 is designated an ORF whose function remains uncertain. The CDR3 extends over 13 amino acids. CDR3 nucleotide sequence: TGTGCCAGCAGCTTGGGCAGCCACAATGAGCAGTTCTTC. It codes for CASSLGSHNEQFF.